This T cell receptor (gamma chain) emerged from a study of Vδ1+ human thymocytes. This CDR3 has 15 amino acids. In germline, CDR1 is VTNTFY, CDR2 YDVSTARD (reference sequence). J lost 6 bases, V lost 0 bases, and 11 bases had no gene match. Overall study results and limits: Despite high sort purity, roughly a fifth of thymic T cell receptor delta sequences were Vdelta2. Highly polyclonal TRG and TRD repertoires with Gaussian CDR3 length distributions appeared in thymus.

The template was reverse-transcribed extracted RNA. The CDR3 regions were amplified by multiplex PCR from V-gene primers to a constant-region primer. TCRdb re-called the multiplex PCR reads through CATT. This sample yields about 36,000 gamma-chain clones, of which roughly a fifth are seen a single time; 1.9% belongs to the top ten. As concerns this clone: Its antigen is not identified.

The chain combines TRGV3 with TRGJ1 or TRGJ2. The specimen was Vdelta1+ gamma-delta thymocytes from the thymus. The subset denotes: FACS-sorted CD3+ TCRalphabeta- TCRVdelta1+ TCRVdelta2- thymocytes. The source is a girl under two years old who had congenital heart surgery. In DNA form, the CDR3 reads TGTGCCACCTGGGACAGGAATGGGCGGAGTTATAAGAAACTCTTT. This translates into CATWDRNGRSYKKLF.